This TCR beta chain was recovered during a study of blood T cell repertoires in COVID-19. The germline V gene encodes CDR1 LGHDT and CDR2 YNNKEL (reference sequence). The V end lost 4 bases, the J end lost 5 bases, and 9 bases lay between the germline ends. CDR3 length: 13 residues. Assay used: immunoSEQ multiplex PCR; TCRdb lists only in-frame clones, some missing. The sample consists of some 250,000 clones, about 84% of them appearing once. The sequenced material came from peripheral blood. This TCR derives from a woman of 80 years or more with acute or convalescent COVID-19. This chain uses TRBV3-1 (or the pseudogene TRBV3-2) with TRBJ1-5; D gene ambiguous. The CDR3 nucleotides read TGTGCCAGCAGCCTAACAGTCCATCAGCCCCAGCATTTT. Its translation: CASSLTVHQPQHF.